These 17 T cell receptor beta chains share one sample of origin, sequenced in a study of CXCR3-negative and CXCR3-positive naive CD8 T cells. The method, 5' RACE with UMI labels, was used to prepare the TRB cDNA libraries. TCRdb reanalyzed the 5' RACE reads and collapses them to one entry per CDR3 protein, without DNA. The sample spans approximately 66,000 distinct CDR3 sequences; the ten largest clones claim over 1.3%. Specimen: naive CXCR3- CD8+ T cells from blood. Indicated subset: CD45RO-CCR7+CD27+CD95- naive CD8+ T cells lacking CXCR3 (TNR3-). Every receptor here comes from a human donor in good health. Some clones in this sample may be carry-over from other donors' samples.

The V and J genes are TRBV4-1 and TRBJ2-7; the D call from TCRdb, TRBD1, cannot be confirmed without DNA. This CDR3 region has 15 residues. Germline V gene sequence: CDR1 MGHRA, CDR2 YSYEKL. The CDR3 loop reads CASSQVDRGSYEQYF.

The chain's CDR3 is CASSYAGTTYEQYF. The chain employs TRBV5-1 and TRBJ2-7; the D call of TRBD1 rests on TCRdb alone, since no DNA is present to check it. The CDR3 totals 14 residues. CDR1 is SGHRS and CDR2 is YFSETQ in the germline V gene.

V usage is TRBV21-1 and J usage is TRBJ2-7; TCRdb indicates TRBD1, and absent DNA this call remains unverified. TRBV21-1 is flagged as a pseudogene. The CDR3 consists of 14 residues. CDR3 protein: CASSARTDSYEQYF.

This rearrangement joins TRBV7-3 to TRBJ2-1; checking the TCRdb D call of TRBD1 is not possible without DNA. The germline gives CDR1 SGHTA, CDR2 FQGTGA. CDR3 length: 17 residues. CDR3: CASSLYLAGAADNEQFF.

V and J are TRBV9 and TRBJ2-1; the TCRdb call, TRBD1, lacks DNA for checking. Germline V gene lookup returns CDR1 SGDLS and CDR2 YYNGEE. This CDR3 has 14 amino acids. CDR3: CASTHGTGYNEQFF. Full variable domain (missing parts from reference TRBV9 and TRBJ2-1): DSGVTQTPKHLITATGQRVTLRCSPRSGDLSVYWYQQSLDQGLQFLIQYYNGEERAKGNILERFSAQQFPDLHSELNLSSLELGDSALYFCASTHGTGYNEQFFGPGTRLTVL.

The chain uses TRBV5-1 and TRBJ2-7. Germline CDR1 is SGHRS and CDR2 is YFSETQ. The CDR3 sequence is 15 residues long. This chain's CDR3 is CASSLSLAGSYEQYF.

This chain joins TRBV20-1 and TRBJ2-7; the TCRdb D gene call, TRBD1, has no DNA to confirm it. The CDR3 totals 14 residues. Germline V gene lookup returns CDR1 DFQATT and CDR2 SNEGSKA (reference sequence). CDR3 protein: CSTKDRVISYEQYF.

V is TRBV18 and J is TRBJ1-2; the D call from TCRdb, TRBD1, cannot be confirmed without DNA. This CDR3 contains 14 residues. CDR1 is KGHSH, CDR2 LQKENI, per germline. The CDR3 spells CASSPPGQEYGYTF.

V and J are TRBV3-1 and TRBJ2-1; TCRdb names TRBD2, which stays unverified in the absence of DNA. The CDR3 sequence is 15 residues long. Germline CDR1 and CDR2: LGHDT and YNNKEL (reference sequence). The chain's CDR3 is CASRQLAGGLNEQFF.

The J gene is TRBJ2-7, the V gene TRBV18; lacking DNA, the TRBD1 call made by TCRdb goes unchecked. CDR3 length: 13 residues. Germline CDR1 KGHSH, CDR2 LQKENI. CDR3: CASSPGQAGEQYF.

V gene TRBV29-1 combines with J gene TRBJ2-5; without DNA, the TCRdb call of TRBD2 cannot be checked. CDR3 size: 17 residues. From germline, CDR1 is SQVTM and CDR2 ANQGSEA. The CDR3 loop reads CSVVSGLAGWDQETQYF.

This chain links TRBV29-1 with TRBJ2-5; TCRdb returns TRBD1, unconfirmable since there is no DNA. From germline, CDR1 is SQVTM and CDR2 ANQGSEA. The CDR3 totals 12 residues. CDR3 sequence: CSVEGREETQYF. Full variable domain (outside the CDR3, taken from reference TRBV29-1 and TRBJ2-5): SAVISQKPSRDICQRGTSLTIQCQVDSQVTMMFWYRQQPGQSLTLIATANQGSEATYESGFVIDKFPISRPNLTFSTLTVSNMSPEDSSIYLCSVEGREETQYFGPGTRLLVL.

The chain recombines TRBV5-1 with TRBJ2-2; TCRdb's D call of TRBD1 is untestable without DNA. Germline-derived CDR1 and CDR2 are SGHRS and YFSETQ. There are 13 residues in the CDR3. The CDR3 protein is CASSLTGSGELFF.

This sequence joins TRBV12-3 or TRBV12-4 and TRBJ2-5; TCRdb's D call, TRBD2, is unchecked because there is no DNA. The length of the CDR3 is 14 residues. The CDR3 reads CASTLRTSSYEQYF.

The genes are TRBV9 and TRBJ2-5; TCRdb names TRBD1, which stays unverified in the absence of DNA. Looked up from germline, CDR1 is SGDLS and CDR2 is YYNGEE. This CDR3 has 16 residues. The CDR3: CASSARSGTGKETQYF.

The chain couples TRBV12-5 to TRBJ2-7; TCRdb gives TRBD1 as the D gene, but with no DNA this cannot be confirmed. The CDR3 extends over 12 amino acids. From germline, CDR1 is LGHNT and CDR2 FRNRAP. The CDR3 is CASGWTAYEQYF.

This sequence joins TRBV4-1 and TRBJ2-7; the D call of TRBD1 rests on TCRdb alone, since no DNA is present to check it. Germline CDR1 reads MGHRA; CDR2 reads YSYEKL. This CDR3 is 16 amino acids long. The CDR3 sequence is CASSQDWGSHSYEQYF.